These T cell receptor beta chains were read from a single sample in a study of T cell responses to AZD1222 COVID-19 vaccine. Measured with immunoSEQ multiplex PCR; TCRdb has only the in-frame clones, and not every one. The repertoire holds some 74,000 clones, with roughly nine tenths as singletons. The sample consisted of peripheral blood, taken 28 days after the second AZD1222 dose. These receptors originate from an adult who received the AZD1222 COVID-19 vaccine. The CDR3 runs from the conserved cysteine through the conserved F or W. A D gene is named only where the DNA matches it firmly. Clone size is given for some rows only: seen once, a few or many times, or a class if the clone is expanded.

13 TRBD1 TRBJ1-1 NA TRBV7-2 TGTGCCAGCAGCTTATCGGGACAGGCTGAAGCTTTCTTT CASSLSGQAEAFF
16 TRBD1 TRBJ1-4 NA TRBV18 TGTGCCAGCTCACCCGGTGGGGACAGCAGTAATGAAAAACTGTTTTTT CASSPGGDSSNEKLFF
14 NA TRBJ2-7 once TRBV2 TGTGCCGGAAGTACCGAGACCGAGCCTTACGAGCAGTACTTC CAGSTETEPYEQYF
15 TRBD2 TRBJ2-7 NA TRBV6-9 TGTGCCAGCAGCTACCCAGCGGGAGGCACGTACGAGCAGTACTTC CASSYPAGGTYEQYF
13 NA TRBJ1-5 NA TRBV30 TGTGCCTGGAGTGACGGGCGTTATCAGCCCCAGCATTTT CAWSDGRYQPQHF
15 TRBD1 TRBJ1-6 NA TRBV11-2 TGTGCCAGCAGCTCGCGGACAGGCGAGGGTTCACCCCTCCACTTT CASSSRTGEGSPLHF
12 NA TRBJ1-2 NA TRBV5-1 TGCGCCAGCAGCTTGTCGGAGGGTGGCTACACCTTC CASSLSEGGYTF
16 TRBD2 TRBJ2-6 NA TRBV18 TGTGCCAGCTCACCTACGGGGGGCTCTGGGGCCAACGTCCTGACTTTC CASSPTGGSGANVLTF
14 TRBD1 TRBJ1-5 NA TRBV19 TGTGCCAGTAGTATGGGACAGGGGAATCAGCCCCAGCATTTT CASSMGQGNQPQHF
15 TRBD2 TRBJ2-1 NA TRBV3-1/TRBV3-2 TGTGCCAGCAGCCAAAGCCCGGGACTAGCACCTGAGCAGTTCTTC CASSQSPGLAPEQFF
15 TRBD2 TRBJ2-1 NA TRBV11-3 TGTGCCAGCAGCTTAGTGACAGCGGGGGACAATGAGCAGTTCTTC CASSLVTAGDNEQFF
19 TRBD1 TRBJ1-4 NA TRBV19 TGTGCCAGTAGGCCTGACAGGGGGCGACTTTTGGTAGCTAATGAAAAACTGTTTTTT CASRPDRGRLLVANEKLFF
14 NA TRBJ2-1 once TRBV7-2 TGTGCCAGCAGCTTAGTTCTCAGGGACCATGAGCAGTTCTTC CASSLVLRDHEQFF
13 NA TRBJ1-1 many TRBV7-3 TGTGCCAGCAGCTCACAGGTGAACACTGAAGCTTTCTTT CASSSQVNTEAFF
12 NA TRBJ2-7 NA TRBV7-3 TGTGCCAGCAGCGAGGACTTATATGAGCAGTACTTC CASSEDLYEQYF
14 NA TRBJ2-1 NA TRBV4-1 TGCGCCAGCAGCCAAGATGAGAGGGGACGTGAGCAGTTCTTC CASSQDERGREQFF
14 NA TRBJ2-7 NA TRBV6-2/TRBV6-3 TGTGCCAGCAGTTACCCGGGACCCTCCTACGAGCAGTACTTC CASSYPGPSYEQYF
13 NA TRBJ1-1 once TRBV19 TGTGCCAGTAGTATTCAGCTCGGCAGCCAAGCTTTCTTT CASSIQLGSQAFF
15 NA TRBJ2-7 NA TRBV4-3 TGCGCCAGCAGCCAAGAATTGGGGTTCTCCTACGAGCAGTACTTC CASSQELGFSYEQYF
14 NA TRBJ2-1 NA TRBV4-1 TGCGCCAGCAGCCAAAAATCTCAGGGGAATGAGCAGTTCTTC CASSQKSQGNEQFF
12 NA TRBJ2-3 NA TRBV18 TGTGCCAGCTCACCGTCAACGGATACGCAGTATTTT CASSPSTDTQYF
14 NA TRBJ1-3 NA TRBV5-1 TGCGCCAGCAGCTTGGAACACTCTGGAAACACCATATATTTT CASSLEHSGNTIYF
14 NA TRBJ1-2 NA TRBV29-1 TGCAGCGTTGAAACGGAGGGACCTTCCTTTGGCTACACCTTC CSVETEGPSFGYTF
16 TRBD1 TRBJ1-4 NA TRBV4-2 TGTGCCAGCAGCCAAGGGGACAGGGGGCAAGATGAAAAACTGTTTTTT CASSQGDRGQDEKLFF
13 NA TRBJ1-1 NA TRBV6-5 TGTGCTAGCAGTTACGGGCATACTAATGAAGCTTTCTTT CASSYGHTNEAFF
15 TRBD2 TRBJ2-1 NA TRBV5-1 TGCGCCAGCAGCTTGGTTCTAGCGGATTACAATGAGCAGTTCTTC CASSLVLADYNEQFF
14 TRBD1 TRBJ1-6 NA TRBV19 TGTGCCAGTAGTGGCCGACAGGGGGATTCACCCCTCCACTTT CASSGRQGDSPLHF
17 TRBD2 TRBJ2-3 NA TRBV11-2 TGTGCCAGCAGGTTTTGGGGCCGGGGACTAGATAAAGATACGCAGTATTTT CASRFWGRGLDKDTQYF
13 NA TRBJ2-2 NA TRBV12-3/TRBV12-4 TGTGCCAGTCGGATGGGGGACACCGGGGAGCTGTTTTTT CASRMGDTGELFF
11 NA TRBJ1-1 once TRBV12-3/TRBV12-4 TGTGCCAGCGGAGAGATCGCTGAAGCTTTCTTT CASGEIAEAFF
13 NA TRBJ2-1 NA TRBV7-8 TGTGCCAGCAGGCCCACTTTCAGGGATGAGCAGTTCTTC CASRPTFRDEQFF
15 TRBD2 TRBJ2-7 NA TRBV30 TGTGCCTGGAGTCCACCTTGGGGGGGATCGTACGAGCAGTACTTC CAWSPPWGGSYEQYF
15 TRBD1 TRBJ2-3 NA TRBV5-1 TGCGCCAGCATCAGAGGGACAGGGAGAGCTGATACGCAGTATTTT CASIRGTGRADTQYF
14 TRBD1 TRBJ1-2 NA TRBV7-8 TGTGCCAGCAGCTTAGGGGTAGACAGGGACGGCTACACCTTC CASSLGVDRDGYTF
12 NA TRBJ1-3 NA TRBV11-1 TGTGCCAGCAGCCTCTCTGGAAACACCATATATTTT CASSLSGNTIYF
15 NA TRBJ2-1 NA TRBV5-1 TGCGCCAGCAGCTTGGGGGGGAGTCGCGACAATGAGCAGTTCTTC CASSLGGSRDNEQFF
17 TRBD1 TRBJ1-6 NA TRBV18 TGTGCCAGCTCACCGGACAGGGCGAAGGGGGGGAATTCACCCCTCCACTTT CASSPDRAKGGNSPLHF
15 NA TRBJ2-7 few TRBV7-6 TGTGCCAGCAGCTTAGACGACGGGGCCCTCGACGAGCAGTACTTC CASSLDDGALDEQYF
15 NA TRBJ2-7 NA TRBV27 TGTGCCAGCAGAGACTCCGCGGGACACGTCTACGAGCAGTACTTC CASRDSAGHVYEQYF
15 NA TRBJ1-4 NA TRBV19 TGTGCCAGTAGTTCCCGGACGGACTTTACCGAAAAACTGTTTTTT CASSSRTDFTEKLFF
14 TRBD2 TRBJ2-1 NA TRBV2 TGTGCCAGCGGTTTGGGGACTAGAGGGAATGAGCAGTTCTTC CASGLGTRGNEQFF
15 TRBD1 TRBJ1-1 once TRBV6-5 TGTGCCAGCAGTTCGGCCTCAGGGGGTGACACTGAAGCTTTCTTT CASSSASGGDTEAFF
14 NA TRBJ2-7 once TRBV13 TGTGCCAGCAGCACCTCCGAAGGGGCCGGCGAGCAGTACTTC CASSTSEGAGEQYF
11 NA TRBJ2-3 NA TRBV20-1 TGCAGTGCTAGTAATTCAGATACGCAGTATTTT CSASNSDTQYF
14 NA TRBJ2-1 NA TRBV3-1/TRBV3-2 TGTGCCACCCAACCCGCTCTTACAGACAATGAGCAGTTCTTC CATQPALTDNEQFF
15 NA TRBJ1-5 NA TRBV5-6 TGTGCCAGCAGCCTCAGAGAGTCGGGCAATCAGCCCCAGCATTTT CASSLRESGNQPQHF
14 TRBD1 TRBJ2-5 NA TRBV6-5 TGTGCCAGCAACCTGGGGACAGTTCAAGAGACCCAGTACTTC CASNLGTVQETQYF
17 NA TRBJ2-1 NA TRBV4-2 TGTGCCAGCAGCCAAGAAGAAGGTAGCGGCCCCTACAATGAGCAGTTCTTC CASSQEEGSGPYNEQFF
18 TRBD2 TRBJ2-6 once TRBV5-1 TGCGCCAGCACCTTTATAGCGGGCTCCCCCCCTGGGGCCAACGTCCTGACTTTC CASTFIAGSPPGANVLTF
15 TRBD2 TRBJ2-1 NA TRBV5-1 TGCGCCAGCAGCTCCCCTAGCGGGGGTTACAATGAGCAGTTCTTC CASSSPSGGYNEQFF
16 TRBD2 TRBJ2-1 NA TRBV6-1 TGTGCCAGCAGTGAAGCAAGGACTAGCGGGAGGAATGAGCAGTTCTTC CASSEARTSGRNEQFF
16 NA TRBJ1-4 NA TRBV12-2 TGTGCAAGTCGCTTAGGTTCGCTCCCAACTAATGAAAAACTGTTTTTT CASRLGSLPTNEKLFF
13 NA TRBJ1-2 NA TRBV7-2 TGTGCCAGCAGCCCCCTTACTAACTATGGCTACACCTTC CASSPLTNYGYTF
15 TRBD1 TRBJ1-1 NA TRBV6-5 TGTGCCAGCAGTTACTCGTACAGGGGGAGCACTGAAGCTTTCTTT CASSYSYRGSTEAFF
20 TRBD2 TRBJ2-2 once TRBV27 TGTGCCAGCAGTTTACAGTCGGCTAGCGGGACGACGAGAAACACCGGGGAGCTGTTTTTT CASSLQSASGTTRNTGELFF
18 NA TRBJ1-5 NA TRBV4-1 TGCGCCAGCAGCCAAGATTTAGGGGCGCGAAGTAGCAATCAGCCCCAGCATTTT CASSQDLGARSSNQPQHF
12 TRBD2 TRBJ2-1 NA TRBV29-1 TGCAGCGTTACGACTAGCGGCGGCGAGCAGTTCTTC CSVTTSGGEQFF
15 TRBD1 TRBJ1-1 NA TRBV5-1 TGCGCCAGCAGCTTGGCGGACAGGGCCAGCACTGAAGCTTTCTTT CASSLADRASTEAFF